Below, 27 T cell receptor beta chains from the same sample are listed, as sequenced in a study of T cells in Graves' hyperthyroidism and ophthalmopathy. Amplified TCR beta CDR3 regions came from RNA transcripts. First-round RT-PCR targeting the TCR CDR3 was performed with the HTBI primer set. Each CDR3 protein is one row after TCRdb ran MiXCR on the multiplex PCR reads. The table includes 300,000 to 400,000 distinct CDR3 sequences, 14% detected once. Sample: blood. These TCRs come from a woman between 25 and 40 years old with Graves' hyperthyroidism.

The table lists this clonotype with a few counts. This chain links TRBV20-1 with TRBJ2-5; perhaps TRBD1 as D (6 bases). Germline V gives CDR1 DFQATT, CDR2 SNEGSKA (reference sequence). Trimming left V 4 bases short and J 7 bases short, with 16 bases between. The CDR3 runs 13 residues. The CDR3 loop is CSAIRGRSGTQYF. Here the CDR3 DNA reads TGCAGTGCTATTAGGGGGAGATCCGGGACCCAGTACTTC.

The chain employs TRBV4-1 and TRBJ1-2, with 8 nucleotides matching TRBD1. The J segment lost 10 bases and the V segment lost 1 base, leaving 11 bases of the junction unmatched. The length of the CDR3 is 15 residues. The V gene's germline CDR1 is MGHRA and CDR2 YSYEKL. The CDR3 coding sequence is TGCGCCAGCAGCCAAGCCGGGACAGGAGTTGATGACTACACCTTC. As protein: CASSQAGTGVDDYTF.

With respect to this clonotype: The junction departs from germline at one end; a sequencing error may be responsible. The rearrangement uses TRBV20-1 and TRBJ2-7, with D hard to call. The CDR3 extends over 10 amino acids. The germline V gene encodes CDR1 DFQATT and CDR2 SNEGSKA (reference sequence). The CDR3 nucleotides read TGCAGTGCGAGAGTAGACGAGCAGTACTTC. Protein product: CSARVDEQYF.

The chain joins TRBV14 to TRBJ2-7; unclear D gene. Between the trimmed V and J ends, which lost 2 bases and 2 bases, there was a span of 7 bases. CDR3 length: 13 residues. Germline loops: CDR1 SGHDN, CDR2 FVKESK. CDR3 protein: CASSQRLAYEQYF. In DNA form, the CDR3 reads TGTGCCAGCAGCCAACGACTGGCCTACGAGCAGTACTTC.

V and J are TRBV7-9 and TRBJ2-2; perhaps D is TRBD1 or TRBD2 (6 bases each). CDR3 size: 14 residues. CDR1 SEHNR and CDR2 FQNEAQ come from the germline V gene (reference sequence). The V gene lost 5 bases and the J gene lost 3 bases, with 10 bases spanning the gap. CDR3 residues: CASSPGGYTGELFF. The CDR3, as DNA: TGTGCCAGCAGCCCCGGGGGCTACACCGGGGAGCTGTTTTTT.

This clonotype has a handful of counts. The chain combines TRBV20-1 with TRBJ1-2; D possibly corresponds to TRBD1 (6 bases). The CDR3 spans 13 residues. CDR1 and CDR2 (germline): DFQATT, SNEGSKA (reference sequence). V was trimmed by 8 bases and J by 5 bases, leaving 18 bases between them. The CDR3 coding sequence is TGCAGTCCCCTTGGGGGGCTAGGATATGGCTACACCTTC. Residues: CSPLGGLGYGYTF.

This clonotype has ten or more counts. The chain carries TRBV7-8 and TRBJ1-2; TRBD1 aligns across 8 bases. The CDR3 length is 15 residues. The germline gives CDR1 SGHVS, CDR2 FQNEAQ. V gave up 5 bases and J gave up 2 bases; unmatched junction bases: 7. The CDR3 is CASSARDRINYGYTF. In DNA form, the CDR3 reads TGTGCCAGCAGCGCGAGGGACAGGATAAACTATGGCTACACCTTC.

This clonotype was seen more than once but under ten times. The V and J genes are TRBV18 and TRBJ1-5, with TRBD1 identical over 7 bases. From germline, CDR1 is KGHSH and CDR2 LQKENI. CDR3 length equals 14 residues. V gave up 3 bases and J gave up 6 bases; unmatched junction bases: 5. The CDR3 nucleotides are TGTGCCAGCTCACCGGGACAGTTGGGTCAGCCCCAGCATTTT. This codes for CASSPGQLGQPQHF.

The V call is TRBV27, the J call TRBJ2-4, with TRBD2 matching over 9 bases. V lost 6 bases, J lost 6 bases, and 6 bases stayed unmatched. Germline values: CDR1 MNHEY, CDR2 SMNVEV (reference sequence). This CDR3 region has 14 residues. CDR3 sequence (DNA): TGTGCCAGCAGAATTAGCGGGAGAGGAAACATTCAGTACTTC. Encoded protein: CASRISGRGNIQYF.

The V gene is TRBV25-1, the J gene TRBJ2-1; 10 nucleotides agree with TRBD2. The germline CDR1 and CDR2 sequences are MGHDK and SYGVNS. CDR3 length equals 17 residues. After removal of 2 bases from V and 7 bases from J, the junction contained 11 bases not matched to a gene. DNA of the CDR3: TGTGCCAGCAGTGAACCAGGAGCGGGAGGGCAGGGTAATGAGCAGTTCTTC. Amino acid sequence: CASSEPGAGGQGNEQFF.

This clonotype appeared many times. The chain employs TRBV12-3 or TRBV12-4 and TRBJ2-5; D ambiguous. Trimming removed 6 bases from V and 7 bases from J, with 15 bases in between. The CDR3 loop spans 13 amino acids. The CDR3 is CASSQDPGGTQYF. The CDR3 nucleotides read TGTGCCAGCAGCCAAGACCCGGGCGGGACCCAGTACTTC.

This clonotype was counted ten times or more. The CDR3 protein is CASSAELSYNEQFF. The CDR3 nucleotides read TGTGCCAGCAGCGCGGAACTGTCCTACAATGAGCAGTTCTTC. The gene calls are TRBV5-4 and TRBJ2-1, with no clear D. In germline, CDR1 is SGHNT, CDR2 YYREEE (reference sequence). V shed 4 bases and J shed 1 base, with 9 bases lying between them. This CDR3 comprises 14 residues.

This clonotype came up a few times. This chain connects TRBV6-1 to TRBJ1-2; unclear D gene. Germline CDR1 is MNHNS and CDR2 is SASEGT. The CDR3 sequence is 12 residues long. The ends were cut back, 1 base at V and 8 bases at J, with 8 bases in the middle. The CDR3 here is CASSEGRAGYTF. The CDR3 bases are TGTGCCAGCAGTGAAGGGAGGGCAGGCTACACCTTC.

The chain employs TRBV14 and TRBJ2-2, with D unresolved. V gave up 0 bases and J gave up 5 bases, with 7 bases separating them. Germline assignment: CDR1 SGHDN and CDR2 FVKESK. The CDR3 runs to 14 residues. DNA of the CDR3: TGTGCCAGCAGCCAAGACGCACGGACCGGGGAGCTGTTTTTT. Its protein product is CASSQDARTGELFF.

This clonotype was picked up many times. This chain's CDR3 is CASSVLRANTGELFF. The CDR3 coding sequence is TGTGCCAGCAGTGTATTGCGGGCTAACACCGGGGAGCTGTTTTTT. The gene calls are TRBV2 and TRBJ2-2; TRBD2 might be the D (5 bases). The germline gives CDR1 SNHLY, CDR2 FYNNEI. There are 15 residues in the CDR3. V was pared by 4 bases and J by 2 bases, with 11 bases between. Looking up the rest from reference TRBV2 and TRBJ2-2 gives the full variable domain: EPEVTQTPSHQVTQMGQEVILRCVPISNHLYFYWYRQILGQKVEFLVSFYNNEISEKSEIFDDQFSVERPDGSNFTLKIRSTKLEDSAMYFCASSVLRANTGELFFGEGSRLTVL.

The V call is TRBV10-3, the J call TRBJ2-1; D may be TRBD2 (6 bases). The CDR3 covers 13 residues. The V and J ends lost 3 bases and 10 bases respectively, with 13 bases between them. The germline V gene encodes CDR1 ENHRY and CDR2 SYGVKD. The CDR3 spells CAISDGTRGEQFF. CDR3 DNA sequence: TGTGCCATCAGTGACGGGACGCGGGGCGAGCAGTTCTTC.

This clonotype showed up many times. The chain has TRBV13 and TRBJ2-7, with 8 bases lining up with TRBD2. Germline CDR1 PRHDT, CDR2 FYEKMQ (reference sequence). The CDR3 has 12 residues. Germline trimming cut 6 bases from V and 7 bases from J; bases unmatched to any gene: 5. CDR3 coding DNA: TGTGCCAGCAGGTCGGGACTAGAGGAGCAGTACTTC. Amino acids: CASRSGLEEQYF.

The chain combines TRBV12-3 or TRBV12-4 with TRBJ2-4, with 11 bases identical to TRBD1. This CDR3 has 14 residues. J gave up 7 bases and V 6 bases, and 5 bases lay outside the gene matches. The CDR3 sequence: CASSMRDRGNIQYF. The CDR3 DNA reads TGTGCCAGCAGCATGCGGGACAGGGGGAACATTCAGTACTTC.

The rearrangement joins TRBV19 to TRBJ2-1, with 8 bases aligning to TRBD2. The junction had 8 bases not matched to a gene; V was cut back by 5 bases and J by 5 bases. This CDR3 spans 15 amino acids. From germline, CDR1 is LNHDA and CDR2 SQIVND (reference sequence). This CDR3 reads CASSSGLAANNEQFF. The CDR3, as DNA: TGTGCCAGTAGTTCCGGACTAGCAGCGAACAATGAGCAGTTCTTC. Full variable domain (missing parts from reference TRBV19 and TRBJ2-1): DGGITQSPKYLFRKEGQNVTLSCEQNLNHDAMYWYRQDPGQGLRLIYYSQIVNDFQKGDIAEGYSVSREKKESFPLTVTSAQKNPTAFYLCASSSGLAANNEQFFGPGTRLTVL.

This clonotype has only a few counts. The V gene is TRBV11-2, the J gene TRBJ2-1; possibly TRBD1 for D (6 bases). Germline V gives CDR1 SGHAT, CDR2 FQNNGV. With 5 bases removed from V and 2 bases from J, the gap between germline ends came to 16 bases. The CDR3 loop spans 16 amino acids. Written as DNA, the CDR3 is TGTGCCAGCAGCCAAAAGGGGGTCAGGGCCTACAATGAGCAGTTCTTC. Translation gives CASSQKGVRAYNEQFF.

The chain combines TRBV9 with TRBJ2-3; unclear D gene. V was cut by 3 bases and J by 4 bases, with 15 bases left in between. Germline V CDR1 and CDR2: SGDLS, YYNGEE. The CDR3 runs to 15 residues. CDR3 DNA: TGTGCCAGCAGCGGGGGAACCGGCAAATCAGATACGCAGTATTTT. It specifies CASSGGTGKSDTQYF.

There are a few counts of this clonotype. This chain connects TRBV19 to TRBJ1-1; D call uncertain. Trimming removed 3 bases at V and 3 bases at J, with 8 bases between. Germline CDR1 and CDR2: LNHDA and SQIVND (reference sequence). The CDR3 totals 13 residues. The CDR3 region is CASSMVQHTEAFF. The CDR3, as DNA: TGTGCCAGTAGTATGGTACAGCACACTGAAGCTTTCTTT.

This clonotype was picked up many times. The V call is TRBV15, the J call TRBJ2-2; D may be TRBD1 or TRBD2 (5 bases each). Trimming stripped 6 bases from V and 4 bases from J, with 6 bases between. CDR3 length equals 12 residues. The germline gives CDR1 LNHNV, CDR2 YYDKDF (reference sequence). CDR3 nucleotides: TGTGCCACCAGGAGGGGCACCGGGGAGCTGTTTTTT. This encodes CATRRGTGELFF.

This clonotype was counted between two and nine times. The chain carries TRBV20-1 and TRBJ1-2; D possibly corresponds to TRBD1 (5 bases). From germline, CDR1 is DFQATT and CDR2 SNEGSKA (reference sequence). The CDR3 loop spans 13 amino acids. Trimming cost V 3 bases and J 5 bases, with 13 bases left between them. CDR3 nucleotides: TGCAGTGCTAGTCCGTCAGGGCCGTATGGCTACACCTTC. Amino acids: CSASPSGPYGYTF.

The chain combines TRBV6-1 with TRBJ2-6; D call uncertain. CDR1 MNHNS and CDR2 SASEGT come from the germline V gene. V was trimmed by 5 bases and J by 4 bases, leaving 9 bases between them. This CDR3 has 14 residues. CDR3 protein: CASSRLAGANVLTF. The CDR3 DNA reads TGTGCCAGCAGTCGGTTGGCCGGGGCCAACGTCCTGACTTTC.

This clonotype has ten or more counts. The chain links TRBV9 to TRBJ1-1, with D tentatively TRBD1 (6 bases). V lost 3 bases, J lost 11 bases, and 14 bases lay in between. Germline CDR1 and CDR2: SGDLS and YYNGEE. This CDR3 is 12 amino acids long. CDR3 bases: TGTGCCAGCAGCGCCTCCACAGGGAACGCTTTCTTT. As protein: CASSASTGNAFF.

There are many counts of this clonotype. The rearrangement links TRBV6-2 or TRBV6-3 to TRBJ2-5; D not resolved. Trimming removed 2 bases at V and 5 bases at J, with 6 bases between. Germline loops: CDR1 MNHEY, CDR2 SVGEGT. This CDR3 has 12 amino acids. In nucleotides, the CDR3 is TGTGCCAGCAGTTACGGACGGGAGACCCAGTACTTC. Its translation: CASSYGRETQYF.